Listed below are T cell receptor beta chains from one sample, sequenced in a study of T cell responses to AZD1222 COVID-19 vaccine. Sequencing was performed with immunoSEQ multiplex PCR; in TCRdb, only in-frame clones are kept and a portion is missing. The table shows around 150,000 clones, with about 91% occurring only once. The sequencing used peripheral blood, collected 28 days after the second AZD1222 dose. The source of these receptors is an adult who received the AZD1222 COVID-19 vaccine. Both conserved end residues are part of each CDR3. D genes are given only for firm matches. Clone sizes are given selectively: once, few, many, or a class where the clone is expanded.

v_call	clone_size	j_call	cdr3_length	d_call	cdr3_nt	cdr3_aa
TRBV19	-	TRBJ1-5	16	-	TGTGCCAGTAGTATATTCGGAGTAGGGAGCAATCAGCCCCAGCATTTT	CASSIFGVGSNQPQHF
TRBV7-9	-	TRBJ2-7	14	TRBD2	TGTGCCAGCAGCTGGGGCGGGGGGCCCTACGAGCAGTACTTC	CASSWGGGPYEQYF
TRBV21-1	-	TRBJ1-1	16	-	TGTGCCAGCAGCAGAGGAGGGACAGGCAACAACACTGAAGCTTTCTTT	CASSRGGTGNNTEAFF
TRBV15	-	TRBJ2-7	16	TRBD1	TGTGCCACCAGCAGAGTTCTGGGACAGGGGTTGGGCGAGCAGTACTTC	CATSRVLGQGLGEQYF
TRBV14	-	TRBJ2-3	18	TRBD1	TGTGCCAGCAGCCAAGATTGGGGGACAGGGTTTCACACAGATACGCAGTATTTT	CASSQDWGTGFHTDTQYF
TRBV19	-	TRBJ2-5	17	-	TGTGCCAGTAGTATGAGTTCCGAACCCAGGGGGGGGGAGACCCAGTACTTC	CASSMSSEPRGGETQYF
TRBV28	-	TRBJ1-3	14	-	TGTGCCAGCAGCTGGGGAGGGGCTGGAAACACCATATATTTT	CASSWGGAGNTIYF
TRBV6-5	-	TRBJ2-1	14	-	TGTGCCAGCACCACGGGTGGAATCTACAATGAGCAGTTCTTC	CASTTGGIYNEQFF
TRBV30	-	TRBJ1-1	13	-	TGTGCCTGGGCCGAACAGCCGAACACTGAAGCTTTCTTT	CAWAEQPNTEAFF
TRBV11-2	-	TRBJ2-3	12	-	TGTGCCAGCAGCGGTAGAGCAGATACGCAGTATTTT	CASSGRADTQYF
TRBV5-6	-	TRBJ2-2	16	TRBD2	TGTGCCAGCAGCATCCTGACTAGCGGGACCACCGGGGAGCTGTTTTTT	CASSILTSGTTGELFF
TRBV29-1	-	TRBJ1-2	12	TRBD1	TGCAGCGCCCCGACAGGGAACAATGGCTACACCTTC	CSAPTGNNGYTF
TRBV7-9	-	TRBJ1-1	14	-	TGTGCCAGCAGCTCGGGCCCCCTAAACACTGAAGCTTTCTTT	CASSSGPLNTEAFF
TRBV21-1	-	TRBJ1-6	18	-	TGTGCCAGCAACCTATCCAGGCAGGTGCGCTCCTATAATTCACCCCTCCACTTT	CASNLSRQVRSYNSPLHF
TRBV2	-	TRBJ1-5	17	-	TGTGCCAGCAGTGAAGTGGTGGGGAATTCGGAAAATCAGCCCCAGCATTTT	CASSEVVGNSENQPQHF
TRBV4-3	once	TRBJ1-3	17	TRBD1	TGCGCCAGCAGCCAAGTACGGGACAGGGTATTTGGAAACACCATATATTTT	CASSQVRDRVFGNTIYF
TRBV29-1	-	TRBJ1-2	9	-	TGCAGCCCCTCCGAAGGCTACACCTTC	CSPSEGYTF